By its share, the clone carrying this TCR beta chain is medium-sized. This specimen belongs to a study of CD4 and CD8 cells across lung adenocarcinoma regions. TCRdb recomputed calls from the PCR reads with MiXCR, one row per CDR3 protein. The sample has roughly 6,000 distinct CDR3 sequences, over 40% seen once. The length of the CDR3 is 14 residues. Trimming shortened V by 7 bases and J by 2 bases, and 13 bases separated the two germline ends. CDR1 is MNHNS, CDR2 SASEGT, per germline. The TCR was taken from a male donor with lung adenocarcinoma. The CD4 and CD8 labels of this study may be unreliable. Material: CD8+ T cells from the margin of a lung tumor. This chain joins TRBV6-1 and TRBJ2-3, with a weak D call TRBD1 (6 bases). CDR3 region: CASNGGPNTDTQYF. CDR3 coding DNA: TGTGCCAGCAATGGGGGCCCGAACACAGATACGCAGTATTTT.